This T cell receptor (beta chain) emerged from a study of shared clonotypes between healthy human individuals (TCRdb year 2020). For context, the study as a whole: The cohort comprised a couple of women and a few men aged 18 to 49 years. Different laboratories and diverse techniques were used to prepare libraries and sequence TCR repertoires, to increase sequencing depth and limit assay-specific biases. The study deeply sequenced blood TCR repertoires of five healthy adults to estimate repertoire size and the extent of clonotype sharing between individuals. Each donor's leukapheresis produced roughly between roughly 0.85 and 10 billion PBMCs.

Using the deep immunoSEQ assay, TCR CDR3 regions were amplified from genomic DNA by multiplex PCR. Extracted genomic DNA from each cell subset was distributed evenly across all wells of several immunoSEQ 96-well plates, and each plate was treated as a replicate. For unsorted PBMC, each replicate PCR was loaded with 300 ng genomic DNA, equivalent to tens of thousands of T cell genomes. Unsorted PBMC genomic DNA was sequenced across ten immunoSEQ deep assay plates. Purified libraries were measured with a Qubit 3.0 fluorometer, size-checked on a Bioanalyzer 2100, and measured again with the KAPA Library Quantification kit. Every immunoSEQ 96-well plate was sequenced on a separate single-read 150-cycle Illumina NextSeq 550 flow cell. The original pipeline was this. Because the immunoSEQ output held only junctional sequences and lacked quality scores, the filtering could not match the filtering applied to full-length reads. Sequences were annotated with PyIR, a Python wrapper for IgBLAST v1.9, using IMGT germline references to assign V/J genes and CDR3. Any read was removed if the V/J assignment was weak (E-value above 1e-6), the CDR3 was missing, or the read contained stop codons, out-of-frame junctions, or ambiguous translated residues. V3J clonotypes were defined as sequences sharing an identical inferred V gene, J gene, and CDR3 amino acid sequence. The percentage overlap between two repertoires was calculated by dividing the number of shared unique clonotypes by the size of the smaller repertoire. RTK rarefaction, the Chao1 estimator, and Recon v2.1 estimates of unobserved clonotypes were used to assess repertoire richness. The source is immuneACCESS, and TCRdb retained only in-frame sequences with V and J called. Part of the clones is not carried over; for the studies checked, unresolved V genes explain less than half of this, and the remainder is unexplained. The DNA was the basis for D and trimming; V, J and clone size are from that table. This sample comprises about 490,000 clones, around 80% of them detected only once. Of the sample, about 11% is held by the ten largest clones.

For CDR1 and CDR2, the germline V gene lists MGHDK and SYGVNS. From the cysteine up to the phenylalanine, the CDR3 has a length of 14 residues. The only DNA kept is the CDR3, 42 bases in frame from the first base. The junction shows trimming of 4 bases on V and 0 bases on J, plus 7 bases between the germline ends. The donors were healthy, HIV-negative adults who had no recently reported acute infections or vaccinations. Every donor was a Caucasian adult residing in Nashville, Tennessee, USA. For unsorted samples, around 85 million PBMCs were counted, and genomic DNA was extracted using the QIAamp DNA Blood Mini kit. After blood collection by leukapheresis, PBMCs were isolated using Ficoll-Histopaque density gradient centrifugation and then cryopreserved in the vapor phase of liquid nitrogen. A note on this clone: The antigen it binds to is not known. No much larger clone exists at a distance of one base, and base qualities are not known.

General findings and caveats noted by the study authors: Pairwise subsampling led to the expectation that sequencing depth would affect the degree of clonotype sharing among donors. Sampling was restricted to blood, and TCR repertoires in tissues likely differ from the TCR repertoires found in blood. Because the study included only a small number of donors, the genetic and exposure-history diversity represented was limited.

The V and J segments used are TRBV25-1 and TRBJ1-5; the D gene identity is not certain. Sequenced input: PBMCs. The receptor was derived from a woman between 40 and 55 years old in good health. Some clones in this sample may be carry-over from other donors' samples. The CDR3 protein sequence reads: CASSGTYSNQPQHF. The sequenced DNA: TGTGCCAGCAGTGGTACTTATAGCAATCAGCCCCAGCATTTT.